Listed below are T cell receptor beta chains from one sample, sequenced in a study of blood T cell repertoires in COVID-19. Clones were sequenced by immunoSEQ multiplex PCR, and TCRdb holds only the in-frame ones, with some missing. The table shows 150,000 or so clones, with just over 85% occurring only once. Sequenced sample: peripheral blood. The receptor source for this set is a man aged 60-69 years with acute or convalescent COVID-19. Both conserved end residues are part of each CDR3.

v_call: TRBV9; j_call: TRBJ1-3; cdr3_aa: CASSVRPGNGLSGNTIYF
v_call: TRBV6-5; j_call: TRBJ1-1; cdr3_aa: CASTTTQGTEAFF
v_call: TRBV30; j_call: TRBJ2-1; cdr3_aa: CAWSWGLAGGGEQFF
v_call: TRBV28; j_call: TRBJ2-4; cdr3_aa: CASSLRGTGLRAKNIQYF
v_call: TRBV29-1; j_call: TRBJ1-1; cdr3_aa: CSVEVPTGTNTEAFF
v_call: TRBV5-1; j_call: TRBJ1-6; cdr3_aa: CASSSGTGGLNSPLHF
v_call: TRBV24-1; j_call: TRBJ2-1; cdr3_aa: CATSDLPGLDHNEQFF
v_call: TRBV18; j_call: TRBJ1-4; cdr3_aa: CASSDRGKLFF
v_call: TRBV5-5; j_call: TRBJ2-2; cdr3_aa: CASSLNVGGSTGELFF
v_call: TRBV6-5; j_call: TRBJ2-7; cdr3_aa: CASSSGTGLSYEQYF
v_call: TRBV7-9; j_call: TRBJ2-7; cdr3_aa: CASTRAGGYEQYF
v_call: TRBV5-1; j_call: TRBJ2-1; cdr3_aa: CASSLGATEQFF
v_call: TRBV9; j_call: TRBJ1-2; cdr3_aa: CASSGPDRNYGYTF
v_call: TRBV5-4; j_call: TRBJ2-5; cdr3_aa: CASSLGAGRGTSGSRTQYF
v_call: TRBV25-1; j_call: TRBJ1-1; cdr3_aa: CASSYATGTASRAFF
v_call: TRBV19; j_call: TRBJ1-2; cdr3_aa: CASSISAGKGYDGYTF
v_call: TRBV18; j_call: TRBJ1-1; cdr3_aa: CASSPGGGNTEAFF
v_call: TRBV27; j_call: TRBJ1-6; cdr3_aa: CASSPGWNSPLHF
v_call: TRBV21-1; j_call: TRBJ1-5; cdr3_aa: CASNLQPWGPNQPQHF
v_call: TRBV19; j_call: TRBJ2-7; cdr3_aa: CASRRQGAYEQYF
v_call: TRBV20-1; j_call: TRBJ1-2; cdr3_aa: CSASEHRGYGYTF
v_call: TRBV6-5; j_call: TRBJ1-2; cdr3_aa: CASSNTQGSLDGYTF
v_call: TRBV3-1/TRBV3-2; j_call: TRBJ1-5; cdr3_aa: CASSQAHNSNQPQHF
v_call: TRBV27; j_call: TRBJ1-5; cdr3_aa: CASSPQGDRGMWPQHF
v_call: TRBV3-1/TRBV3-2; j_call: TRBJ2-1; cdr3_aa: CASSLPSLAGGDEQFF
v_call: TRBV19; j_call: TRBJ1-2; cdr3_aa: CASSINREYGYTF
v_call: TRBV28; j_call: TRBJ1-6; cdr3_aa: CASSLDKDNSPLHF
v_call: TRBV7-9; j_call: TRBJ2-1; cdr3_aa: CASSPRFRFGAAYNEQFF
v_call: TRBV10-3; j_call: TRBJ2-3; cdr3_aa: CAIRIDRATDTQYF
v_call: TRBV24-1; j_call: TRBJ2-5; cdr3_aa: CATSDSRTGGKETQYF
v_call: TRBV2; j_call: TRBJ1-2; cdr3_aa: CASSTTSGQGARGYTF
v_call: TRBV7-3; j_call: TRBJ2-1; cdr3_aa: CASSPRASSRYNEQFF
v_call: TRBV19; j_call: TRBJ1-5; cdr3_aa: CASSIGTVSNQPQHF
v_call: TRBV5-1; j_call: TRBJ2-5; cdr3_aa: CASSAGASGVPQETQYF
v_call: TRBV5-4; j_call: TRBJ2-3; cdr3_aa: CASSPRLAGYTDTQYF
v_call: TRBV7-9; j_call: TRBJ2-2; cdr3_aa: CASSLWTSGRTGELFF
v_call: TRBV28; j_call: TRBJ2-3; cdr3_aa: CASRIGGGTDTQYF
v_call: TRBV6-5; j_call: TRBJ1-2; cdr3_aa: CASSRDRGANYGYTF
v_call: TRBV28; j_call: TRBJ2-3; cdr3_aa: CASSYGGASTDTQYF
v_call: TRBV14; j_call: TRBJ1-6; cdr3_aa: CASSQGQGANSPLHF